The 7 T cell receptor beta chains below were found in one sample sequenced in a study of cytomegalovirus exposure and HLA in healthy donors. Primers included in the PCR were 60 Vbeta and 13 Jbeta primers. Assay used: immunoSEQ multiplex PCR; TCRdb lists only in-frame clones, some missing. Among just over 150,000 clones, over 80% were seen once, and the ten largest hold roughly 6.2%. Sequences were obtained from PBMCs. Receptors were obtained from a male donor in good health and CMV-seropositive.

This chain links TRBV5-4 with TRBJ2-1; 7 bases agree with TRBD2. Germline V gene data show CDR1 as SGHNT and CDR2 as YYREEE (reference sequence). CDR3 length: 16 amino acids. With V trimmed by 0 bases and J by 2 bases, 5 bases remained unmatched. The CDR3 sequence: CASSLAAGVTYNEQFF. The CDR3, as DNA: TGTGCCAGCAGCTTGGCTGCGGGAGTAACCTACAATGAGCAGTTCTTC.

The chain recombines TRBV6-1 with TRBJ2-6; D is uncertain. Germline V CDR1 and CDR2: MNHNS, SASEGT. The CDR3 is made up of 14 amino acids. The V gene lost 3 bases and the J gene lost 2 bases, with 5 bases spanning the gap. The DNA for the CDR3 is TGTGCCAGCAGTGATACAGCTGGGGCCAACGTCCTGACTTTC. It is translated as CASSDTAGANVLTF.

The chain carries TRBV7-9 and TRBJ2-7; perhaps TRBD1 as D (5 bases). The V end lost 6 bases, the J end lost 5 bases, and 20 bases lay between the germline ends. CDR3 size: 15 residues. Germline-derived CDR1 and CDR2 are SEHNR and FQNEAQ (reference sequence). CDR3 nucleotide sequence: TGTGCCAGCAGTAAAATAGTCCAGGGCCCCGACGAGCAGTACTTC. This sequence encodes CASSKIVQGPDEQYF.

This chain links TRBV30 with TRBJ1-2; weak D call: TRBD1 (6 bases). The CDR3 sequence is 12 residues long. Deletions cut 2 bases from V and 6 bases from J, with 10 bases between. Per the germline V gene, CDR1 is GTSNPN and CDR2 is SVGIG (reference sequence). The CDR3 loop reads CAWSLQGHGYTF. DNA of the CDR3: TGTGCCTGGAGTTTACAGGGTCATGGCTACACCTTC.

The chain combines TRBV10-3 with TRBJ1-3; tentatively, D is TRBD1 (6 bases). V lost 0 bases and J 0 bases, leaving 9 bases between the germline ends. The CDR3 has 16 residues. The germline CDR1 and CDR2 sequences are ENHRY and SYGVKD. The CDR3 region has the DNA TGTGCCATCAGTGAGTCCCGGACAGCCTCTGGAAACACCATATATTTT. Amino acid sequence: CAISESRTASGNTIYF.

This chain connects TRBV4-1 to TRBJ1-2; D remains ambiguous. CDR3 length: 14 amino acids. Germline values: CDR1 MGHRA, CDR2 YSYEKL. V dropped 3 bases and J dropped 4 bases, with 12 bases sitting between them. Here the CDR3 DNA reads TGCGCCAGCAGCCAGGCCCGGAGCAGCTATGGCTACACCTTC. The encoded protein is CASSQARSSYGYTF.

The chain employs TRBV5-1 and TRBJ1-6; no definite D call. CDR1 is SGHRS and CDR2 is YFSETQ in the germline V gene. The length of the CDR3 is 13 residues. The V end was cut by 0 bases, the J end by 9 bases, with 7 bases between. The CDR3 coding sequence is TGCGCCAGCAGCTTGGACCTATTTTCACCCCTCCACTTT. Protein sequence: CASSLDLFSPLHF.